Below, one TCR beta chain is given with its context. The data stem from a study of human T cells and chemical hapten exposure. Study in general: Diphenylcyclopropenone was administered weekly to the scalp of patients throughout the roughly 25-week study. Alopecia areata, totalis and universalis patients, mostly female, were included.

TCRdb fed the RACE reads into MiXCR, producing one record per CDR3 protein. The sample contains about 180,000 distinct CDR3 sequences, around 30% of which appear only once. Germline CDR1 reads DFQATT; CDR2 reads SNEGSKA (reference sequence). This CDR3 region has 16 residues. Trimming stripped 5 bases from V and 6 bases from J, with 25 bases between. Time point here: pre-sensitization, week 0. As for treatment: therapeutic diphenylcyclopropenone sensitization with weekly scalp DPC. Suited to DPC and affected by alopecia, the donors ranged from 18 to 70 years old. This sample comprised whole blood, obtained in connection with sensitization to the hapten diphenylcyclopropenone (DPC). The TCR was taken from a woman younger than 45 with alopecia areata. Some clones in this sample may be carry-over from other donors' samples. The rearrangement joins TRBV20-1 to TRBJ2-5; D may match TRBD1 or TRBD2 (5 bases each). This chain's CDR3 is CSAERPEGRIFQTQYF. In nucleotides, the CDR3 is TGCAGTGCTGAGAGGCCAGAGGGACGGATTTTTCAGACCCAGTACTTC.